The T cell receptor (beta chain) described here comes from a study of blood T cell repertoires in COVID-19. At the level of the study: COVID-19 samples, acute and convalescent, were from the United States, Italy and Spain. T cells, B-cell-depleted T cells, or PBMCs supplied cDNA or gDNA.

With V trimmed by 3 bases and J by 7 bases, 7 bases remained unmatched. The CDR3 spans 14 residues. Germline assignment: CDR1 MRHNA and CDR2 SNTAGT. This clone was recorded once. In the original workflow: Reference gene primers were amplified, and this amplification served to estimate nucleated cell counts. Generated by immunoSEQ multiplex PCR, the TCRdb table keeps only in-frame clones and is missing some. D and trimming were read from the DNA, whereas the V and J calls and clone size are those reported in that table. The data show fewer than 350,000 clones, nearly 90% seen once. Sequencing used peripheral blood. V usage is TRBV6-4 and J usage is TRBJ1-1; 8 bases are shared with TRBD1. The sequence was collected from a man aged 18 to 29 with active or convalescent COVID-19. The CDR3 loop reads CASSETGTGHEAFF. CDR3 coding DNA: TGTGCCAGCAGTGAAACCGGGACAGGCCATGAAGCTTTCTTT.